Below are 8 T cell receptor beta chains sequenced from a single sample in a study of T cell responses to AZD1222 COVID-19 vaccine. The method was immunoSEQ multiplex PCR; TCRdb's version includes in-frame clones alone and lacks a portion of them. Here the sample spans 140,000 to 150,000 clones, approximately 91% being singletons. This sample comprised peripheral blood, obtained 28 days after the second AZD1222 dose. These receptors all come from an adult who received the AZD1222 COVID-19 vaccine.

This clone has just one count. The chain carries TRBV7-2 and TRBJ1-1; D is unclear. CDR1 and CDR2 from the germline V gene are SGHTA and FQGNSA. Trimming shortened V by 5 bases and J by 1 base, and 11 bases separated the two germline ends. The length of the CDR3 is 14 residues. The CDR3 region is CASSAQTPNTEAFF. For the CDR3, the DNA is TGTGCCAGCAGCGCCCAGACCCCGAACACTGAAGCTTTCTTT.

This clone was counted only a few times. This CDR3 is also generated by other DNA sequences in the sample. V is TRBV9 and J is TRBJ2-5; 11 bases align to TRBD1. Germline assignment: CDR1 SGDLS and CDR2 YYNGEE. There are 15 residues in the CDR3. V shed 0 bases and J 5 bases; nucleotides not matched to a gene: 3. This chain's CDR3 is CASSVGTGGGETQYF. The CDR3 region has the DNA TGTGCCAGCAGCGTAGGGACAGGGGGCGGGGAGACCCAGTACTTC.

This chain's CDR3 is CASKGRLYNEQFF. CDR3 coding DNA: TGTGCCAGCAAGGGACGGCTCTACAATGAGCAGTTCTTC. The rearrangement joins TRBV6-5 to TRBJ2-1; tentatively, D is TRBD1 or TRBD2 (5 bases each). Germline CDR1 is MNHEY and CDR2 is SVGAGI. V lost 7 bases and J lost 3, with 10 bases in between. CDR3 length: 13 residues.

This chain joins TRBV7-2 and TRBJ1-2, with 9 bases matching TRBD1. The trim removed 3 bases at V and 8 bases at J, leaving 16 bases unmatched. CDR1 and CDR2 from the germline V gene are SGHTA and FQGNSA. The length of the CDR3 is 17 residues. The CDR3 coding sequence is TGTGCCAGCAGCTTTGCACCCGGGACAGGGATGGGAGGCGGCTACACCTTC. This encodes CASSFAPGTGMGGGYTF.

The chain is built from TRBV7-2 and TRBJ1-2; TRBD1 matches at 8 bases. CDR1 and CDR2 (germline): SGHTA, FQGNSA. CDR3 length equals 13 residues. J lost 10 bases, V lost 1 base, and 5 bases had no gene match. Here the CDR3 DNA reads TGTGCCAGCAGCTTAGGTGCAGGGGGCGACTACACCTTC. Translation gives CASSLGAGGDYTF.

V gene TRBV7-6 combines with J gene TRBJ2-1; D might be TRBD1 or TRBD2, each matching 5 bases. The CDR3 runs 15 residues. Trimming pared 3 bases from V and 2 bases from J, leaving 11 bases between. Germline V CDR1 and CDR2: SGHVS, FNYEAQ. The CDR3 loop reads CASSLGTSPYNEQFF. CDR3 in DNA: TGTGCCAGCAGCTTGGGGACCTCCCCCTACAATGAGCAGTTCTTC.

The gene calls are TRBV5-1 and TRBJ2-1; maybe TRBD1 (6 bases). CDR3 size: 14 residues. Trimming pared 0 bases from V and 9 bases from J, leaving 13 bases between. Germline V gene data show CDR1 as SGHRS and CDR2 as YFSETQ. The CDR3 loop is CASSLDRVESEQFF. CDR3 DNA sequence: TGCGCCAGCAGCTTGGACAGGGTCGAAAGTGAGCAGTTCTTC.

The chain uses TRBV5-1 and TRBJ1-2; no definite D call. The germline CDR1 and CDR2 sequences are SGHRS and YFSETQ. The V end was cut by 0 bases, the J end by 5 bases, with 8 bases between. CDR3 length equals 13 residues. The CDR3 DNA reads TGCGCCAGCAGCTTGGGGCCAGAATATGGCTACACCTTC. It yields the protein CASSLGPEYGYTF.